The 32 T cell receptor beta chains in this list originate from one sample, sequenced in a study of identical twins. In TCRdb, the 5' RACE reads were re-called with MiXCR into one record per CDR3 protein. The sample includes roughly 240,000 distinct CDR3 sequences, 7.5% of them seen just once. The data also belong to a second study, concerning yellow fever vaccine responses in identical twins.

Sequenced material: CD8+ T cells sorted from blood. The receptors derive from a woman in her late teens or twenties in good health.

This clonotype was observed at least ten times. The V gene is TRBV12-3 or TRBV12-4, the J gene TRBJ2-7; 8 bases map to TRBD1. J lost 6 bases, V lost 6 bases, and 7 bases had no gene match. CDR3 length: 13 residues. CDR3 in amino acids: CASRGHGTGEQYF. The CDR3 nucleotides read TGTGCCAGCAGAGGACACGGGACAGGCGAGCAGTACTTC.

The chain recombines TRBV3-1 with TRBJ2-3; 13 bases fit TRBD2. Germline V gives CDR1 LGHDT, CDR2 YNNKEL (reference sequence). The V segment lost 3 bases and the J segment 4 bases; nucleotides outside the gene matches: 4. The CDR3 contains 16 residues. The CDR3 loop is CASSHGTSGVSDTQYF. CDR3 in DNA: TGTGCCAGCAGCCACGGGACTAGCGGGGTATCAGATACGCAGTATTTT.

This clonotype has only a few counts. The chain has TRBV3-1 and TRBJ2-1; 8 nucleotides agree with TRBD2. Germline V lookup: CDR1 LGHDT, CDR2 YNNKEL (reference sequence). The CDR3 is made up of 17 amino acids. V was clipped by 4 bases and J by 4 bases; unmatched bases: 12. The CDR3 region is CASSPRESGSLYNEQFF. CDR3 DNA sequence: TGTGCCAGCAGCCCCCGGGAGAGCGGGAGTCTATACAATGAGCAGTTCTTC.

Only a few counts were recorded for this clonotype. This sequence joins TRBV9 and TRBJ2-1; 9 positions agree with TRBD2. The germline V gene has CDR1 SGDLS and CDR2 YYNGEE. Losses at the gene ends were 6 bases for V and 7 bases for J; bases not matched to a gene: 8. This CDR3 comprises 14 residues. This CDR3 is CASTRAGGGNEQFF. CDR3 sequence (DNA): TGTGCCAGCACTAGAGCGGGAGGAGGTAATGAGCAGTTCTTC.

In its sample, this clonotype was seen many times. The J gene is TRBJ1-2, the V gene TRBV6-6; D might be TRBD1 (6 bases). V shed 10 bases and J shed 5 bases, with 11 bases lying between them. CDR3 size: 11 residues. Germline CDR1 MNHNY, CDR2 SVGAGI (reference sequence). The CDR3: CATKQGYGYTF. The CDR3 coding sequence is TGTGCCACCAAACAGGGATATGGCTACACCTTC.

This clonotype was seen a few times. The chain uses TRBV15 and TRBJ1-2, with 9 positions matching TRBD1. V lost 5 bases and J lost 8; bases outside the gene matches: 6. Germline assignment: CDR1 LNHNV and CDR2 YYDKDF (reference sequence). The CDR3 covers 13 residues. DNA of the CDR3: TGTGCCACCAGCGGACAGGGGTTAGGCGGCTACACCTTC. Translation: CATSGQGLGGYTF.

Worth noting for this clonotype: A junction end diverges from the germline sequence, so it may reflect a read error. This chain joins TRBV10-3 and TRBJ2-5; TRBD1 might be the D (6 bases). Germline CDR1 is ENHRY and CDR2 is SYGVKD. The CDR3 extends over 14 amino acids. This CDR3 is CAISELGARETQYF. The CDR3 coding sequence is TGTGCCATCAGCGAGTTGGGGGCGCGAGAGACCCAGTACTTC.

This clonotype showed up just once. The V call is TRBV12-3 or TRBV12-4, the J call TRBJ2-1, with 8 bases aligning to TRBD2. Trimming cost V 8 bases and J 4 bases; bases outside gene matches: 10. This CDR3 region has 15 residues. The CDR3 bases are TGTGCCAGCTTCCCCGGGGGGGGGATGTACAATGAGCAGTTCTTC. Translating gives CASFPGGGMYNEQFF.

This clonotype was observed many times. The chain combines TRBV12-3 or TRBV12-4 with TRBJ2-2; D might be TRBD1 (6 bases). The CDR3 covers 16 residues. V dropped 5 bases and J dropped 4 bases, with 17 bases sitting between them. Here the CDR3 reads CASSDVVRGTTGELFF. CDR3 bases: TGTGCCAGCAGTGATGTAGTTAGGGGGACCACCGGGGAGCTGTTTTTT.

This clonotype has more than one count but fewer than ten. The genes are TRBV10-2 and TRBJ2-3; the D is unclear. This CDR3 spans 10 amino acids. Germline CDR1 WSHSY, CDR2 SAAADI. The V end lost 7 bases, the J end lost 5 bases, and 4 bases lay between the germline ends. The CDR3 spells CASIGDTQYF. CDR3 nucleotide sequence: TGCGCCAGCATAGGAGATACGCAGTATTTT.

There are many counts of this clonotype. The J gene is TRBJ2-2, the V gene TRBV20-1; a weak D match, TRBD2 (5 bases). The CDR3 length is 13 residues. Trimming removed 3 bases at V and 5 bases at J, with 10 bases between. Germline CDR1 DFQATT, CDR2 SNEGSKA (reference sequence). CDR3 nucleotide sequence: TGCAGTGCTAGGGAGCGGTCGACCGGGGAGCTGTTTTTT. Protein product: CSARERSTGELFF.

The rearrangement joins TRBV12-5 to TRBJ2-3; 8 nucleotides agree with TRBD2. The ends lost 6 bases at V and 4 bases at J; junction bases unmatched: 9. In germline, CDR1 is LGHNT, CDR2 FRNRAP. The CDR3 runs to 15 residues. The CDR3 protein is CASGPEGSGADTQYF. CDR3 DNA: TGTGCTAGTGGCCCCGAGGGTAGCGGGGCAGATACGCAGTATTTT. Full variable domain (remainder filled in from reference TRBV12-5 and TRBJ2-3): DARVTQTPRHKVTEMGQEVTMRCQPILGHNTVFWYRQTMMQGLELLAYFRNRAPLDDSGMPKDRFSAEMPDATLATLKIQPSEPRDSAVYFCASGPEGSGADTQYFGPGTRLTVL.

This clonotype was counted many times. CDR3 loop: CASSLDWREPYEQYF. The CDR3, as DNA: TGCGCCAGCAGCTTGGATTGGCGGGAGCCCTACGAGCAGTACTTC. The V call is TRBV5-1, the J call TRBJ2-7; 7 bases line up with TRBD2. V shed 0 bases and J 2 bases; nucleotides not matched to a gene: 5. Per the germline V gene, CDR1 is SGHRS and CDR2 is YFSETQ. CDR3 length: 15 residues.

The V call is TRBV19, the J call TRBJ1-1; D ambiguous. This CDR3 spans 12 amino acids. Trimming took off 7 bases at V and 4 bases at J, with 10 bases between the two ends. In germline, CDR1 is LNHDA, CDR2 SQIVND (reference sequence). The chain's CDR3 is CASTPGTTEAFF. The CDR3 DNA reads as TGTGCCAGTACCCCGGGTACCACTGAAGCTTTCTTT.

The rearrangement joins TRBV20-1 to TRBJ2-3, with TRBD2 matching 11 bases. This CDR3 region has 17 residues. CDR1 and CDR2 from the germline V gene are DFQATT and SNEGSKA (reference sequence). J was trimmed by 2 bases and V by 3 bases; bases with no gene match: 10. The CDR3 nucleotides are TGCAGTGCTAGCTCCGGGACTAGCGGAATTCACACAGATACGCAGTATTTT. Translating it yields CSASSGTSGIHTDTQYF.

The chain's CDR3 is CATSYRHGSSVRALSYNEQFF. CDR3 in DNA: TGTGCCACCAGTTATCGACACGGGAGTTCGGTCAGAGCCCTCTCCTACAATGAGCAGTTCTTC. V is TRBV24-1 and J is TRBJ2-1, with a tentative D call TRBD2 (6 bases). The germline gives CDR1 KGHDR, CDR2 SFDVKD. The CDR3 is 21 residues long. V gave up 6 bases and J gave up 0 bases, with 29 bases separating them.

The rearrangement uses TRBV9 and TRBJ2-3; 10 bases are shared with TRBD1. The CDR3 contains 17 residues. V dropped 5 bases and J dropped 2; count of bases not matched to a gene: 11. Germline assignment: CDR1 SGDLS and CDR2 YYNGEE. CDR3 in DNA: TGTGCCAGCAGTGGTGGGACAGGGGACCTACTCACAGATACGCAGTATTTT. Protein: CASSGGTGDLLTDTQYF.

V and J are TRBV11-3 and TRBJ2-1; no firm D call. Trimming took off 1 base at V and 5 bases at J, with 15 bases between the two ends. This CDR3 is built from 16 residues. Germline V gives CDR1 SGHNT, CDR2 YENEEA. As DNA, the CDR3 is TGTGCCAGCAGCTTAGGGGTCGAGCGACTGGACAATGAGCAGTTCTTC. Amino acids: CASSLGVERLDNEQFF.

This clonotype turned up a few times. The rearrangement joins TRBV7-7 to TRBJ2-2, with D uncertain. The CDR3 is made up of 13 amino acids. Trimming removed 1 base at V and 7 bases at J, with 7 bases between. Germline V CDR1 and CDR2: SSHAT, FNYEAQ (reference sequence). The CDR3 sequence is CASSLEYRGELFF. The CDR3 nucleotides read TGTGCCAGCAGCTTAGAGTATCGCGGGGAGCTGTTTTTT.

Only a few counts were recorded for this clonotype. J is TRBJ2-7 and V is TRBV5-8; D is undetermined. This CDR3 region has 12 residues. Per germline, CDR1 SGHTS and CDR2 YDEGEE. V was pared by 1 base and J by 1 base, with 3 bases between. CDR3: CASSLPSYEQYF. CDR3 nucleotide sequence: TGTGCCAGCAGCTTGCCGTCCTACGAGCAGTACTTC.

The chain employs TRBV7-9 and TRBJ2-5; D gene ambiguous. Germline CDR1 is SEHNR and CDR2 is FQNEAQ (reference sequence). The CDR3 runs 15 residues. V dropped 4 bases and J dropped 2 bases, with 14 bases sitting between them. CDR3 nucleotide sequence: TGTGCCAGCAGCTCCCAGGACGGAAAACAAGAGACCCAGTACTTC. Translation: CASSSQDGKQETQYF.

This sequence joins TRBV12-3 or TRBV12-4 and TRBJ2-7; D not certain. V lost 5 bases to trimming and J lost 6 bases, with 11 bases between them. CDR3 length equals 12 residues. The CDR3 spells CASSRGGSEQYF. For the CDR3, the DNA is TGTGCCAGCAGTCGCGGTGGTAGCGAGCAGTACTTC.

This clonotype was detected ten times or more. This chain links TRBV29-1 with TRBJ1-1, with D possibly being TRBD1 (6 bases). CDR1 is SQVTM, CDR2 ANQGSEA, per germline. The CDR3 runs 13 residues. V lost 6 bases and J lost 5, with 16 bases in between. This CDR3 is CSVMGGADTEAFF. The CDR3 nucleotides read TGCAGCGTGATGGGGGGCGCAGATACTGAAGCTTTCTTT.

This clonotype was recorded at least ten times. The V gene is TRBV24-1, the J gene TRBJ2-1, with TRBD2 matching 7 bases. The CDR3 runs to 16 residues. Trimming cost V 4 bases and J 0 bases; bases outside gene matches: 5. Germline CDR1 and CDR2: KGHDR and SFDVKD. The CDR3 DNA sequence: TGTGCCACCAGTGACCTAGCGGCCAGCTCCTACAATGAGCAGTTCTTC. Its protein is CATSDLAASSYNEQFF.

The V and J genes are TRBV28 and TRBJ1-6; D not resolved. There are 18 residues in the CDR3. CDR1 is MDHEN, CDR2 SYDVKM, per germline. V was cut by 5 bases and J by 0 bases, with 17 bases left in between. The CDR3 sequence: CASSLPRGWSSYNSPLHF. CDR3 nucleotides: TGTGCCAGCAGTCTCCCCCGAGGGTGGAGCTCCTATAATTCACCCCTCCACTTT.

This clonotype was seen ten or more times. This rearrangement joins TRBV12-3 or TRBV12-4 to TRBJ1-1; 8 bases agree with TRBD1. V gave up 3 bases and J gave up 5 bases; unmatched junction bases: 5. The CDR3 has 14 amino acids. This CDR3 reads CASSLSGTGTEAFF. The CDR3 DNA reads TGTGCCAGCAGTTTGTCGGGGACAGGTACTGAAGCTTTCTTT.

This clonotype was counted at least ten times. The J gene is TRBJ2-3, the V gene TRBV6-1; D may be TRBD2 (5 bases). CDR1 MNHNS and CDR2 SASEGT come from the germline V gene. The ends were cut back, 6 bases at V and 1 base at J, with 17 bases in the middle. CDR3 length equals 16 residues. The CDR3 is CASSPYLGKGTDTQYF. The CDR3 region has the DNA TGTGCCAGCAGCCCTTACCTCGGGAAGGGCACAGATACGCAGTATTTT.

This clonotype was picked up many times. The chain links TRBV6-2 or TRBV6-3 to TRBJ2-2, with TRBD2 matching 8 bases. CDR1 and CDR2 (germline): MNHEY, SVGEGT. J gave up 5 bases and V 10 bases, and 12 bases lay outside the gene matches. The CDR3 covers 15 residues. Here the CDR3 reads CATTAGAPITGELFF. CDR3 in DNA: TGTGCCACCACAGCGGGAGCCCCGATTACCGGGGAGCTGTTTTTT.

A few counts support this clonotype. The chain employs TRBV11-2 and TRBJ1-1; 8 bases map to TRBD1. V shed 9 bases, J shed 6 bases, and the junction held 9 bases outside the gene matches. Germline V gene sequence: CDR1 SGHAT, CDR2 FQNNGV. This CDR3 spans 13 amino acids. CDR3 in amino acids: CASSLTGAAEAFF. In DNA form, the CDR3 reads TGTGCCAGTAGCCTGACAGGGGCCGCTGAAGCTTTCTTT.

This clonotype occurred many times. The J gene is TRBJ2-1, the V gene TRBV2, with TRBD2 matching 10 bases. This CDR3 spans 18 amino acids. The V and J ends lost 4 bases and 1 base, in that order; junction bases with no gene match: 10. The germline gives CDR1 SNHLY, CDR2 FYNNEI. CDR3 sequence (DNA): TGTGCCAGCAGTGTCAGAGTGGGACTAGCGTCATCCTACAATGAGCAGTTCTTC. It translates to CASSVRVGLASSYNEQFF.

The chain joins TRBV27 to TRBJ2-2, with D perhaps being TRBD1 or TRBD2 (5 bases each). Deletions cut 3 bases from V and 0 bases from J, with 14 bases between. The CDR3 contains 17 residues. CDR1 is MNHEY, CDR2 SMNVEV, per germline (reference sequence). The CDR3 nucleotides read TGTGCCAGCAGTTTCTCCGGGACGGCCTCGAACACCGGGGAGCTGTTTTTT. Translating it yields CASSFSGTASNTGELFF.

Many counts were recorded for this clonotype. This chain joins TRBV24-1 and TRBJ2-3, with 9 bases matching TRBD2. V lost 4 bases and J lost 0; bases outside the gene matches: 10. CDR1 and CDR2 from the germline V gene are KGHDR and SFDVKD. The CDR3 totals 18 residues. CDR3 region: CATSDPALAGLSTDTQYF. The CDR3 DNA is TGTGCCACCAGTGACCCAGCGCTAGCGGGGCTTAGCACAGATACGCAGTATTTT.